This TCR beta chain was captured by sequencing in a study of blood T cells in healthy people across ages. At the level of the study: Per two T cells, about one barcoded beta molecule was captured through template switching.

Worth noting for this clonotype: As yet, its antigen is unknown.

Germline V gene sequence: CDR1 SGHRS, CDR2 YFSETQ. There are 14 residues in the CDR3. V shed 4 bases and J shed 3 bases, with 12 bases lying between them. Findings and limits, study-wide: Possibly confounding the expanded clonotype changes was the fact that donor CMV status was unknown.

Primed by a sample-barcoded 5' primer and a J-beta primer mix, a second PCR proceeded for roughly 7 to 12 cycles. TCRdb used MiXCR to reprocess the 5' RACE reads, holding one entry per CDR3 protein. The sample consists of hundreds of thousands of distinct CDR3 sequences, roughly 50% of them appearing once. The clonotype comes from a woman aged 55-69 years in good health. J is TRBJ2-3 and V is TRBV5-1, with D maybe TRBD2 (6 bases). Sequencing used blood. The CDR3 is CASSGGRNTDTQYF. The CDR3 DNA reads TGCGCCAGCAGCGGAGGGAGAAATACAGATACGCAGTATTTT. The entire variable domain, with the rest obtained from reference TRBV5-1 and TRBJ2-3, is as follows: KAGVTQTPRYLIKTRGQQVTLSCSPISGHRSVSWYQQTPGQGLQFLFEYFSETQRNKGNFPGRFSGRQFSNSRSEMNVSTLELGDSALYLCASSGGRNTDTQYFGPGTRLTVL.